This is a list of T cell receptor beta chains from one sample in a study of metastatic and nonmetastatic thyroid tumors. MiXCR re-clonotyped the PCR reads for TCRdb. The table lists roughly 4,900 clones, about 26% of them singletons. What was sequenced was adjacent normal tissue. Every receptor here comes from a female donor with papillary thyroid cancer or a benign thyroid nodule (not recorded which). Some clones in this sample may be carry-over from other donors' samples. The conserved cysteine and the conserved F or W are not part of the CDR3 here.

V: TRBV15
J: TRBJ1-2
CDR3: ATSREGDRYGYT

V: TRBV2
J: TRBJ2-1
CDR3: ASSETPWEQF

V: TRBV12-3/TRBV12-4
J: TRBJ2-6
CDR3: ASSYPGANVLT

V: TRBV5-1
J: TRBJ1-1
CDR3: ASSFQNTEAF

V: TRBV6-1
J: TRBJ2-7
CDR3: ASSEALAGGTYEQY

V: TRBV6-1
J: TRBJ2-7
CDR3: ASSEQLSGASSYEQY

V: TRBV7-2
J: TRBJ2-7
CDR3: ASSTSGSISYEQY

V: TRBV5-4
J: TRBJ1-2
CDR3: ASRSDTGGGSPGYT

V: TRBV3-1
J: TRBJ2-2
CDR3: ASSLGNTGELF

V: TRBV6-1
J: TRBJ1-2
CDR3: ASGGQFYGYT

V: TRBV2
J: TRBJ1-5
CDR3: ASSEGRYSNQPQH

V: TRBV20-1
J: TRBJ2-3
CDR3: SARDPLGGRTDTQY

V: TRBV6-5
J: TRBJ1-6
CDR3: ASSYGGAFGSPLH

V: TRBV7-2
J: TRBJ2-5
CDR3: ASSNSEITGGYEETQY

V: TRBV2
J: TRBJ1-6
CDR3: ASSPGPLPPAPLH

V: TRBV20-1
J: TRBJ1-1
CDR3: SARAWGLITEAF

V: TRBV29-1
J: TRBJ1-2
CDR3: SVVQNYGYT

V: TRBV5-1
J: TRBJ1-6
CDR3: ASSLVAGADSPLH

V: TRBV6-1
J: TRBJ1-4
CDR3: ASSRPNAPNEKLF

V: TRBV5-1
J: TRBJ2-1
CDR3: ASSLALAYNEQF